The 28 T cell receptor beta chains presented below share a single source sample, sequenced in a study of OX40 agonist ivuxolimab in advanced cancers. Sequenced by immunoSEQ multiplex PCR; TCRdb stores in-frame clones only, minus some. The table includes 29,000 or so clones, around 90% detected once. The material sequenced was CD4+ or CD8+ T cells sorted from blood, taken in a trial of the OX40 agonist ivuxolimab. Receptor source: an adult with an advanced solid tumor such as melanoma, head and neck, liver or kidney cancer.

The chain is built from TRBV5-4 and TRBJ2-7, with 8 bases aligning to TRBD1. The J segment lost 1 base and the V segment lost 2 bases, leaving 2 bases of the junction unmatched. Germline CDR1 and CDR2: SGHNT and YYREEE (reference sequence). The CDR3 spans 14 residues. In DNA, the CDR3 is TGTGCCAGCAGCTTCGGACAGGGATCCTACGAGCAGTACTTC. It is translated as CASSFGQGSYEQYF.

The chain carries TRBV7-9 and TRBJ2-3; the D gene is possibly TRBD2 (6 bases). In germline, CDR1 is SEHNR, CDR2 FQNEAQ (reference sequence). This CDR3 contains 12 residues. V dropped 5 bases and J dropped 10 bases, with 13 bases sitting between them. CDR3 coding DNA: TGTGCCAGCAGCATAGAGCGGGCTGCGCAGTATTTT. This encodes CASSIERAAQYF.

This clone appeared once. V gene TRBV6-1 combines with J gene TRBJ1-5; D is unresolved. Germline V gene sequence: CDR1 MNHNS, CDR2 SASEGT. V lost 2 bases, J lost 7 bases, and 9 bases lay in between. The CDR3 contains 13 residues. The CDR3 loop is CASSELYEQPQHF. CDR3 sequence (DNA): TGTGCCAGCAGTGAACTATATGAGCAGCCCCAGCATTTT.

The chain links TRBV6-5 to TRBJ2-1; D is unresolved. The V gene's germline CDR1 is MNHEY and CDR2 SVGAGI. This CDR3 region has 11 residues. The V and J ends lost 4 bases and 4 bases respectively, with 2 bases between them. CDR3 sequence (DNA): TGTGCCAGCAGTTTTTACAATGAGCAGTTCTTC. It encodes CASSFYNEQFF.

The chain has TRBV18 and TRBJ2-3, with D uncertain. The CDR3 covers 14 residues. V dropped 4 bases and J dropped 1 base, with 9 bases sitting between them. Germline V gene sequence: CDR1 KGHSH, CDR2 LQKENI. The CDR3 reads CASSLRPGTDTQYF. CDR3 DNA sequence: TGTGCCAGCTCACTCCGGCCTGGCACAGATACGCAGTATTTT.

In DNA form, the CDR3 reads TGTGCCAGCAGTTACGGGGAGGGCAGCTATGAGCAGTTCTTC. Its protein product is CASSYGEGSYEQFF. The J gene is TRBJ2-1, the V gene TRBV6-5; 7 positions match TRBD2. The CDR3 has 14 residues. The J segment lost 8 bases and the V segment lost 2 bases, leaving 6 bases of the junction unmatched. Germline lookup yields CDR1 MNHEY and CDR2 SVGAGI.

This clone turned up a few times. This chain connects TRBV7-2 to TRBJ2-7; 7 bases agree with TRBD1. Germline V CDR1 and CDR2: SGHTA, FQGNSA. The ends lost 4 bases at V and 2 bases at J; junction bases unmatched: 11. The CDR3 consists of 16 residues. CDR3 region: CASSSNVGTATYEQYF. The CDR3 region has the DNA TGTGCCAGCAGCTCAAACGTCGGGACAGCAACCTACGAGCAGTACTTC.

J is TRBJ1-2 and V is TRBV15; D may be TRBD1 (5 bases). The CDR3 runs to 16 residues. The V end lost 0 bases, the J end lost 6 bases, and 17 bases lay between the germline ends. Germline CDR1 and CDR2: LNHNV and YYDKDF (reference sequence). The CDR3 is CATSRDGDRRLNGYTF. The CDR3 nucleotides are TGTGCCACCAGCAGAGATGGGGACCGGCGGTTAAATGGCTACACCTTC. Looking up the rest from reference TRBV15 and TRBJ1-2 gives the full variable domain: DAMVIQNPRYQVTQFGKPVTLSCSQTLNHNVMYWYQQKSSQAPKLLFHYYDKDFNNEADTPDNFQSRRPNTSFCFLDIRSPGLGDTAMYLCATSRDGDRRLNGYTFGSGTRLTVV.

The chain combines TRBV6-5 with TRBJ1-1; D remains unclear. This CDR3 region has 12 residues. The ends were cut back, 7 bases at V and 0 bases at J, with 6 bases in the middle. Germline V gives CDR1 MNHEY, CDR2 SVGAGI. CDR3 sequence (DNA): TGTGCCAGCACCGATATGAACACTGAAGCTTTCTTT. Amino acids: CASTDMNTEAFF.

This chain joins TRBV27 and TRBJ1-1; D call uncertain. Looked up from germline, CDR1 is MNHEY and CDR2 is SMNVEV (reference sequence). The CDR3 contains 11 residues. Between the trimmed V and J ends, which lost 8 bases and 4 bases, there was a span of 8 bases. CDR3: CASRSFTEAFF. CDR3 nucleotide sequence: TGTGCCAGCCGTTCTTTCACTGAAGCTTTCTTT.

As DNA, the CDR3 is TGTGCCAGCAGCGACCAGACAGGGGTCGGTGAGACCCAGTACTTC. Translating gives CASSDQTGVGETQYF. The rearrangement uses TRBV9 and TRBJ2-5; 8 nucleotides agree with TRBD1. Germline CDR1 SGDLS, CDR2 YYNGEE. The CDR3 has 15 amino acids. With V trimmed by 3 bases and J by 5 bases, 9 bases remained unmatched. The variable domain in full, with the rest retrieved from reference TRBV9 and TRBJ2-5, is DSGVTQTPKHLITATGQRVTLRCSPRSGDLSVYWYQQSLDQGLQFLIQYYNGEERAKGNILERFSAQQFPDLHSELNLSSLELGDSALYFCASSDQTGVGETQYFGPGTRLLVL.

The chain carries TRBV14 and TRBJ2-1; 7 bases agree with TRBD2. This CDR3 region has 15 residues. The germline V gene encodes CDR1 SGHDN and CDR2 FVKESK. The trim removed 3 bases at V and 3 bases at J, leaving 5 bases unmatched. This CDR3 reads CASSHGRGSYNEQFF. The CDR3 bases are TGTGCCAGCAGCCATGGGCGGGGGAGCTACAATGAGCAGTTCTTC.

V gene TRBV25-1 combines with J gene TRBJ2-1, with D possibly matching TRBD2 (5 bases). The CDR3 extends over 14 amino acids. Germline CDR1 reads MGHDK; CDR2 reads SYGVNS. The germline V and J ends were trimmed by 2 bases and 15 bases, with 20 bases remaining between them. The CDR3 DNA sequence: TGTGCCAGCAGTGAAAGTACTAGGCTCCCTGTTCCGTTCTTC. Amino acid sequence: CASSESTRLPVPFF.

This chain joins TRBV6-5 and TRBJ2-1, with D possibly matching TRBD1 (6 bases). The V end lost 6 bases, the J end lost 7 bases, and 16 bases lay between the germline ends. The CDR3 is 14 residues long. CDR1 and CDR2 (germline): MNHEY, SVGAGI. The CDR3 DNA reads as TGTGCCAGCAGCCACCCGGACAGTAAGAATGAGCAGTTCTTC. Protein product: CASSHPDSKNEQFF.

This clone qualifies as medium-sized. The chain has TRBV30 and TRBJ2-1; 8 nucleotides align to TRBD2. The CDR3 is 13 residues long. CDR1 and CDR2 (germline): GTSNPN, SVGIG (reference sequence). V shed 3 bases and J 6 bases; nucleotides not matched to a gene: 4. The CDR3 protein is CAWRSGGFNEQFF. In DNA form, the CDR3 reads TGTGCCTGGAGAAGCGGGGGCTTCAATGAGCAGTTCTTC. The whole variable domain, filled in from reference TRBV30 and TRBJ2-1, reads SQTIHQWPATLVQPVGSPLSLECTVEGTSNPNLYWYRQAAGRGLQLLFYSVGIGQISSEVPQNLSASRPQDRQFILSSKKLLLSDSGFYLCAWRSGGFNEQFFGPGTRLTVL.

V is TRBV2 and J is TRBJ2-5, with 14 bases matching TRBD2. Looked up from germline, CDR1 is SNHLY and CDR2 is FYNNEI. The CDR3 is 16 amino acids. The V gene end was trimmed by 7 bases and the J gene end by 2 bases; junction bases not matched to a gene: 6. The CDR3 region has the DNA TGTGCCAGCACCGGGACTAGCGGGGGAATACAAGAGACCCAGTACTTC. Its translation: CASTGTSGGIQETQYF.

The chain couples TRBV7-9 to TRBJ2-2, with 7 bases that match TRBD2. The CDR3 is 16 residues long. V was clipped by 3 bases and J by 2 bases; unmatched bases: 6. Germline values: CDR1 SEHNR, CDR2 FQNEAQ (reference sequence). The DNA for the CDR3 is TGTGCCAGCAGCTTGGCGGGGGAACCTAACACCGGGGAGCTGTTTTTT. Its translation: CASSLAGEPNTGELFF.

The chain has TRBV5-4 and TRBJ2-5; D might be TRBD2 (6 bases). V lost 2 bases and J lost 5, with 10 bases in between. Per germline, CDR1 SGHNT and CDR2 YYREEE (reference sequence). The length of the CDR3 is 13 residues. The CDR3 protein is CASSFHGSETQYF. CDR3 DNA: TGTGCCAGCAGCTTCCACGGGAGTGAGACCCAGTACTTC.

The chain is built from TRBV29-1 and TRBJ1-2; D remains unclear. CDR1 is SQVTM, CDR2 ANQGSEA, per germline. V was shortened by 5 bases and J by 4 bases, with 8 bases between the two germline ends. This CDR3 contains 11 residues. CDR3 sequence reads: CSVKGSYGYTF. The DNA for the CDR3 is TGCAGCGTTAAGGGATCCTATGGCTACACCTTC. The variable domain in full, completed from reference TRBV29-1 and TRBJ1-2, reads SAVISQKPSRDICQRGTSLTIQCQVDSQVTMMFWYRQQPGQSLTLIATANQGSEATYESGFVIDKFPISRPNLTFSTLTVSNMSPEDSSIYLCSVKGSYGYTFGSGTRLTVV.

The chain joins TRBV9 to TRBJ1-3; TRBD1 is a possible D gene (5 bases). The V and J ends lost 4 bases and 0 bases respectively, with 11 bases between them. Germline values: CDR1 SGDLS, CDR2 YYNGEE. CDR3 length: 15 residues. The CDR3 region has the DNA TGTGCCAGCAGCCCGGGGCCGAGCTCTGGAAACACCATATATTTT. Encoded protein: CASSPGPSSGNTIYF.

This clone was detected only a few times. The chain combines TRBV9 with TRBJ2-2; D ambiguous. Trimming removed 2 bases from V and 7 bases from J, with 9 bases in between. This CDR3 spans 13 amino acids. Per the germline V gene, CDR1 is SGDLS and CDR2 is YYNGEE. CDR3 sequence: CASSVLPNGELFF. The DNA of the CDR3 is TGTGCCAGCAGCGTGTTGCCGAACGGGGAGCTGTTTTTT.

The CDR3 loop reads CASSYGQGGTEAFF. The CDR3 DNA reads as TGTGCCAGCAGTTACGGACAGGGAGGCACTGAAGCTTTCTTT. This chain joins TRBV6-6 and TRBJ1-1, with 8 bases that match TRBD1. The V gene's germline CDR1 is MNHNY and CDR2 SVGAGI (reference sequence). With V trimmed by 2 bases and J by 4 bases, 3 bases remained unmatched. CDR3 size: 14 residues.

DNA for the CDR3: TGCGCCAGCAGCCAACCCACTAAGTACACAGATACGCAGTATTTT. The encoded protein is CASSQPTKYTDTQYF. The chain combines TRBV5-1 with TRBJ2-3; D remains unclear. Germline loops: CDR1 SGHRS, CDR2 YFSETQ. This CDR3 comprises 15 residues. The germline V and J ends were trimmed by 4 bases and 2 bases, with 14 bases remaining between them.

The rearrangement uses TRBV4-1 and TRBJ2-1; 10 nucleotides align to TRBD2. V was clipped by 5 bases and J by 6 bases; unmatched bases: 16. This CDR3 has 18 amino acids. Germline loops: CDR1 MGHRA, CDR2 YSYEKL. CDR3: CASSEVVPLAGVSNEQFF. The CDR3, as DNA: TGCGCCAGCAGCGAAGTAGTCCCTCTAGCGGGAGTTTCCAATGAGCAGTTCTTC.

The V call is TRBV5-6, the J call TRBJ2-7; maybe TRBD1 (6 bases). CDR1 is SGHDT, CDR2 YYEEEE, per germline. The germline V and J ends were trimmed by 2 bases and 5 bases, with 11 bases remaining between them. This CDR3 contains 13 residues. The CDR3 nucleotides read TGTGCCAGCAGCTTTGGACAGACTAACGAGCAGTACTTC. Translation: CASSFGQTNEQYF.

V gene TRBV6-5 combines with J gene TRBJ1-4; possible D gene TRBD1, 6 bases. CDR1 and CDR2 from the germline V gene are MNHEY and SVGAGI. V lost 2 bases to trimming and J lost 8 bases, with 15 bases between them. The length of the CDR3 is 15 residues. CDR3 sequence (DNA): TGTGCCAGCAGTTACATATACAGGGACGGCGAAAAACTGTTTTTT. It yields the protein CASSYIYRDGEKLFF.

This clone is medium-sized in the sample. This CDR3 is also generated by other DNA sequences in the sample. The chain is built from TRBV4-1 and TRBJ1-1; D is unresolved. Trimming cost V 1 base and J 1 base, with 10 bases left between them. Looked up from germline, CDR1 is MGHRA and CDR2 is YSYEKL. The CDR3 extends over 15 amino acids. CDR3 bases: TGCGCCAGCAGCCAAGGAGGACCCTCGAACACTGAAGCTTTCTTT. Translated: CASSQGGPSNTEAFF.

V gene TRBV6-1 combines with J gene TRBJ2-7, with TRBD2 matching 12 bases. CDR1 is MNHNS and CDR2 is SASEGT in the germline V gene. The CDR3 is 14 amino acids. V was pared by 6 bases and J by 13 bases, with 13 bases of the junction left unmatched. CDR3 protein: CASSRTSGVHPSYF. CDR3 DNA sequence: TGTGCCAGCAGCCGGACTAGCGGGGTCCACCCTTCCTACTTC.